The T cell receptor (beta chain) under discussion was sequenced for a study of shared clonotypes between healthy human individuals. Generated by immunoSEQ multiplex PCR, the TCRdb table keeps only in-frame clones and is missing some. Here the sample spans about 2.4 million clones, roughly 93% being singletons. The germline CDR1 and CDR2 sequences are SGHAT and FQNNGV. CDR3 length: 18 residues. V trimming: 5 bases; J trimming: 1 base; junction bases outside the gene matches: 15. The chain carries TRBV11-2 and TRBJ1-1; 8 nucleotides line up with TRBD1. Sequencing was done on a sample of naive CD4+ T cells from PBMCs. This sample's subset: CD45RA+ positively selected. The source is a man aged 18 to 29 in good health. Some clones in this sample may be carry-over from other donors' samples. This CDR3 is CASSPLPGRGRGNTEAFF. CDR3 in DNA: TGTGCCAGCAGCCCCCTCCCGGGCAGGGGGCGCGGGAACACTGAAGCTTTCTTT. The full variable domain, rest sourced from reference TRBV11-2 and TRBJ1-1, is EAGVAQSPRYKIIEKRQSVAFWCNPISGHATLYWYQQILGQGPKLLIQFQNNGVVDDSQLPKDRFSAERLKGVDSTLKIQPAKLEDSAVYLCASSPLPGRGRGNTEAFFGQGTRLTVV.